This T cell receptor (beta chain) was documented in a study of shared clonotypes between healthy human individuals (dated by TCRdb to the early 2020s). General notes on the study: The cohort included three men and a couple of women between 18 and 49 years of age. The study deeply sequenced blood TCR repertoires of about five healthy adults to estimate repertoire size and the extent of clonotype sharing between individuals. For each donor, CD4 naive and CD4 memory were each given three plates, CD8 naive was given two plates, and CD8 memory was given one plate. Leukapheresis yielded between about 0.9 and 10 billion PBMCs per donor. Different laboratories and diverse techniques were used to prepare libraries and sequence TCR repertoires, to increase sequencing depth and limit assay-specific biases. Summary of the overall study and its limitations: Compared with non-shared clonotypes, clonotypes shared by all four sorted-subset donors had higher generation probabilities. Based on pairwise subsampling, the degree of clonotype sharing among donors was expected to be affected by sequencing depth. The small number of donors limited the genetic and exposure-history diversity represented. Sampling was restricted to blood, and TCR repertoires in tissue are likely to differ from TCR repertoires in blood. Naive subsets generally had larger estimated clonotype richness than memory subsets did. Approximately 5% of naive CD4, 3.5% of naive CD8, about 2.1% of memory CD4, and approximately 0.4% of memory CD8 clonotypes were shared across several donors. Rarefaction of sorted-subset datasets indicated incomplete sequencing despite the large sequencing depth.

Using the deep immunoSEQ assay, multiplex PCR amplified TCR CDR3 regions from genomic DNA. Genomic DNA extracted from each cell subset was distributed evenly over all wells of several immunoSEQ 96-well plates, and each plate served as one replicate. Each replicate PCR for sorted subsets received approximately 220 ng genomic DNA, equal to 28,000 or so T cell genomes. Purified libraries were measured with a Qubit 3.0 fluorometer, size-checked on a Bioanalyzer 2100, and measured again with the KAPA Library Quantification kit. Every immunoSEQ 96-well plate was sequenced on a dedicated single-read 150-cycle Illumina NextSeq 550 flow cell. On the authors' methods: Because only junctional sequences without quality scores were contained in the immunoSEQ output, filtering matching that applied to full-length reads could not be performed. Sequences were annotated with PyIR, a Python wrapper for IgBLAST v1.9, using IMGT germline references to assign V/J genes and CDR3. Reads were filtered out if the reads had weak V/J assignments (E-value above 1e-6), no CDR3, stop codons, out-of-frame junctions, or ambiguous translated residues. V3J clonotypes were defined as sequences sharing an identical inferred V gene, J gene, and CDR3 amino acid sequence. To compute the percentage overlap between repertoires, the number of shared unique clonotypes was divided by the size of the smaller repertoire. RTK rarefaction, the Chao1 estimator, and Recon v2.1 estimates of unobserved clonotypes were used to assess repertoire richness. Generation probabilities for all TCRbeta clonotypes obtained by the gDNA method from a few donors were computed using OLGA. In TCRdb, the immuneACCESS table is reduced to in-frame sequences with V and J assigned. These tables do not hold every clone; where another copy was compared, an unresolved V gene accounts for under half, and the others remain unexplained. V and J calls plus clone size are reproduced from that table; the DNA served to infer D and trimming. Within this sample are under 850,000 clones, with approximately 92% of them counted one time only. Nearly 25% of the sample belongs to the ten largest clones.

Clipping removes 1 base from V and 3 bases from J, with 7 as the unmatched junction base count. From the germline V gene (reference sequence), CDR1 is SGHKS and CDR2 is YYEKEE. Measured from the cysteine to the phenylalanine, the CDR3 is 15 residues long. Kept here is only the CDR3 DNA, which spans 45 bases and is read in frame from base 1. CD8 naive samples consisted of CD45RO-negative cells that were positively selected for CCR7, yielding a CD45RA+CCR7+ population without TemRA cells. Healthy HIV-negative adults with no recently reported acute infections or vaccinations were included as donors. Every donor was a Caucasian adult living in Nashville, Tennessee, USA. After blood collection by leukapheresis, PBMCs were isolated using Ficoll-Histopaque density gradient centrifugation and then cryopreserved in the vapor phase of liquid nitrogen. Analytical flow cytometry was used to check the purity and quantity of every magnetically sorted T cell population. Genomic DNA was isolated from each sorted fraction and quantified by UV absorbance on a Nanodrop 2000c.

Points on this clone: Its antigen is unknown. Base qualities are not provided; no much larger clone lies one nucleotide away.

The rearrangement joined TRBV5-5 to TRBJ2-7, with 7 central nucleotides matching TRBD1. The source of this sequence is a man aged 25 to 40 in good health. Sequences were obtained from naive CD8+ T cells sorted from blood. The sample's cell subset or site label is to be understood as: CD45RA+CCR7+. The CDR3 is CASSLFLGQHYEQYF. The bases read TGTGCCAGCAGCTTGTTTCTGGGACAGCACTACGAGCAGTACTTC.